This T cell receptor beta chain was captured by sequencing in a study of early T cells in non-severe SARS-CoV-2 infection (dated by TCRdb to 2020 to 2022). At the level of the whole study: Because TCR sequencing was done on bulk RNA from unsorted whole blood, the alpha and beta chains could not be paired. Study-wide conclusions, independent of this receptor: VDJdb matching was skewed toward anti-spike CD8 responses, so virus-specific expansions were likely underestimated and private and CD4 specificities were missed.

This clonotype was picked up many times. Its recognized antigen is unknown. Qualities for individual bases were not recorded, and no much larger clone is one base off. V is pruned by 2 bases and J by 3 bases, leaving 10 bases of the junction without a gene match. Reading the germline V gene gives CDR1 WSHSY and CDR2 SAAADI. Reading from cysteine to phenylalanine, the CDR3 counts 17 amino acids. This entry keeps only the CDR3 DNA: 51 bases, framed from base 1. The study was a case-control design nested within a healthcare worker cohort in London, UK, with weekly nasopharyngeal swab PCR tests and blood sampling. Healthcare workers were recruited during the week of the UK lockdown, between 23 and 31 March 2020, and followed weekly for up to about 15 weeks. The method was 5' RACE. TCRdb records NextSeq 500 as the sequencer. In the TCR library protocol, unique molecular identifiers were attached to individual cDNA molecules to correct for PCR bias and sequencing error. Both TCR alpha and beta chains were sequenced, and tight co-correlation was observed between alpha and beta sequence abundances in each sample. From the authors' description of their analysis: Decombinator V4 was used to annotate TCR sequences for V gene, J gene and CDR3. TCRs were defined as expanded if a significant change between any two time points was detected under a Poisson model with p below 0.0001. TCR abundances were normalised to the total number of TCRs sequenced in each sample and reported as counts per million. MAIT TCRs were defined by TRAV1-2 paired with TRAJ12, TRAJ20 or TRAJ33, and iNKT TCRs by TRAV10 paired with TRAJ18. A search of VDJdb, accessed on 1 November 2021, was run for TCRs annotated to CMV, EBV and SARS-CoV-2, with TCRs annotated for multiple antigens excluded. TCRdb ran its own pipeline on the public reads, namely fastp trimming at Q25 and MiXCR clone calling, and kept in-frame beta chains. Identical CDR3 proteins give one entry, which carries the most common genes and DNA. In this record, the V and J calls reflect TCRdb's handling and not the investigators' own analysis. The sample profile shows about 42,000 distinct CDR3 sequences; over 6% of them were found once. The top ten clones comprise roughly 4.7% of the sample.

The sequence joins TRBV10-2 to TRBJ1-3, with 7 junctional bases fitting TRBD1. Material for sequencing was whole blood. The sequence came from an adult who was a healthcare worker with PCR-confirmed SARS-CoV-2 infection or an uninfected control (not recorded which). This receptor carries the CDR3 CASSEDPGQLIGNTIYF. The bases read TGCGCCAGCAGTGAGGATCCGGGACAGTTAATTGGAAACACCATATATTTT.